This T cell receptor (beta chain) stems from a study of T cell responses to AZD1222 COVID-19 vaccine (dated by TCRdb to the early 2020s). With respect to the entire study: AZD1222 recipients given second doses at about 4 weeks or at about 12 weeks were pooled, since spike-specific TCR depth and breadth were not found to differ between the two schedules. A total of 230 to 250 trial participants underwent TCR sequencing, of whom about 200 received two doses of AZD1222 and some 25 received two doses of the MenACWY control vaccine. Trial participants were enrolled by age into 18-55, 56-69 and 70-plus year subgroups, with approximately 160, 26 and 62 TCR-sequenced participants respectively. The paper's findings and limits, for the study overall: A significant rise in spike-specific TCR breadth and depth was observed after two AZD1222 doses relative to day 0 and relative to MenACWY recipients. Participants were mostly white British, with more females than males. The authors suggested clonal diversity may have been underestimated. Because no day 14 peak-response samples were available, the repertoires could be characterized only after the peak T cell response. In the small 56-69-year group, the increase in depth fell short of significance, most likely because of low power. The vaccine-associated CD4 TCRs covered the entire spike protein, and the dominant responses fell in regions 160-218 and 743-854. Reportedly, almost half of the unique spike-specific TCRs recognized epitopes lying outside the regions that are mutated in the B.1.351 and B.1.1.7 variants. Conclusions about previously exposed vaccinees are limited, since just 5 to 7 AZD1222 recipients were seropositive for SARS-CoV-2 at baseline.

To note about this clone: Its antigen target is currently unknown. Base qualities are not recorded, but no much larger clone differs from it by a single base.

The time point tag for this specimen amounts to: baseline before first vaccination. The vaccinee samples were drawn from two UK trials, COV001 and COV002, one of which was a single-blind randomized controlled phase 2/3 trial testing AZD1222 (ChAdOx1 nCoV-19) in healthy adults. For TCRbeta chain sequencing, PBMC samples were collected from trial participants at day 0 and at day 28 after the second dose. The CDR3 regions of human TCRbeta chains were subjected to immunosequencing. Per the authors' processing: TCRs in the repertoires were compared against a reference library of SARS-CoV-2-specific TCRs that had been generated with the MIRA antigen-specificity platform. Breadth was defined as the fraction of unique TCRs that were SARS-CoV-2-associated. Depth was defined as the fraction of total T cells that were SARS-CoV-2-associated. Using the MIRA data, every spike-specific TCR was mapped to the spike region that the TCR reacted to and assigned to either a CD4 or a CD8 class. Log10-transformed breadth and depth values were compared by one-way ANOVA with Sidak's multiple comparisons tests. TCRdb holds this immuneACCESS table with in-frame rearrangements only. Some clones are missing; in checked studies, unresolved V genes explain under half, and the rest has no known cause. D and trimming were read from the DNA, whereas the V and J calls and clone size are those reported in that table. Present in this sample are 150,000 to 200,000 clones, 90% to 95% of which were seen just once. The top ten constitute 1.5% to 2% of the sample.

Based on the germline V gene, the CDR1 and CDR2 sequences are MDHEN and SYDVKM. After removal of 3 bases from V and 6 bases from J, the junction retains 8 bases not matched to a gene. From cysteine to phenylalanine, the CDR3 is 15 amino acids long. Only CDR3 DNA is held: 45 bases, read in frame from base 1. The source of this sequence is an adult in good health. Here the chain combines TRBV28 and TRBJ2-7; 10 bases in the junction line up with TRBD2. Sequenced here: peripheral blood, sampled on day 0 of AZD1222 vaccination. The bases read TGTGCCAGCAGTTTCCTTGCTAGCGGGAGTGTCGAGCAGTACTTC. Translated, this gives CASSFLASGSVEQYF. With the portions outside the CDR3 filled from the reference TRBV28 and TRBJ2-7 genes, the complete variable region becomes DVKVTQSSRYLVKRTGEKVFLECVQDMDHENMFWYRQDPGLGLRLIYFSYDVKMKEKGDIPEGYSVSREKKERFSLILESASTNQTSMYLCASSFLASGSVEQYFGPGTRLTVT.